The 11 T cell receptor beta chains below come from one sample, sequenced in a study of vaccination and CD4 T cells after COVID-19. In TCRdb, the PCR reads were re-called with MiXCR into one record per CDR3 protein. Seen here are some 18,000 distinct CDR3 sequences, 45% to 70% observed once, and the top ten hold 1.1%. Sequencing was performed on CD4+ T cells from blood, taken after SARS-CoV-2 vaccination. These receptors were taken from a human donor who had recovered from COVID-19.

J is TRBJ1-2 and V is TRBV2; D call uncertain. The V end was cut by 7 bases, the J end by 5 bases, with 14 bases between. Germline V gene data show CDR1 as SNHLY and CDR2 as FYNNEI. This CDR3 region has 13 residues. CDR3 DNA: TGTGCCAGCAACATCCTCCCGGGTTATGGCTACACCTTC. This encodes CASNILPGYGYTF. Looking up the rest from reference TRBV2 and TRBJ1-2 gives the full variable domain: EPEVTQTPSHQVTQMGQEVILRCVPISNHLYFYWYRQILGQKVEFLVSFYNNEISEKSEIFDDQFSVERPDGSNFTLKIRSTKLEDSAMYFCASNILPGYGYTFGSGTRLTVV.

The chain employs TRBV20-1 and TRBJ1-1, with D unresolved. Germline CDR1 reads DFQATT; CDR2 reads SNEGSKA (reference sequence). The CDR3 is made up of 11 amino acids. V was trimmed by 5 bases and J by 10 bases, leaving 14 bases between them. CDR3 in amino acids: CSASHRSGAFF. CDR3 in DNA: TGCAGTGCTTCGCACCGGTCTGGAGCTTTCTTT.

This sequence joins TRBV6-1 and TRBJ1-6; D remains ambiguous. CDR1 is MNHNS, CDR2 SASEGT, per germline. The CDR3 is made up of 16 amino acids. Trimming left V 6 bases short and J 1 base short, with 13 bases between. As DNA, the CDR3 is TGTGCCAGCAGCTTGAAAACGGGTTCCTATAATTCACCCCTCCACTTT. As protein: CASSLKTGSYNSPLHF.

The chain has TRBV5-1 and TRBJ2-5, with 11 bases matching TRBD2. This CDR3 contains 17 residues. Germline V gene lookup returns CDR1 SGHRS and CDR2 YFSETQ. V lost 0 bases to trimming and J lost 5 bases; unmatched junction nucleotides: 9. In DNA form, the CDR3 reads TGCGCCAGCAGCTTGGCGTTACTAGCGGGAGAGGGCGAGACCCAGTACTTC. Its translation: CASSLALLAGEGETQYF.

The chain combines TRBV20-1 with TRBJ2-5; D may match TRBD1 or TRBD2 (5 bases each). The V end was cut by 5 bases, the J end by 1 base, with 14 bases between. CDR1 is DFQATT, CDR2 SNEGSKA, per germline (reference sequence). This CDR3 region has 14 residues. DNA for the CDR3: TGCAGTGCTGGGTTAGAGGGGTCCCAAGAGACCCAGTACTTC. It is translated as CSAGLEGSQETQYF.

The rearrangement links TRBV11-1 to TRBJ2-2, with D possibly matching TRBD2 (5 bases). The CDR3 is 14 amino acids. Looked up from germline, CDR1 is SGHAT and CDR2 is FQDESV (reference sequence). V gave up 7 bases and J gave up 6 bases, with 15 bases separating them. CDR3 sequence (DNA): TGTGCCAGCACCCAACTAGTCGTTGCCGGGGAGCTGTTTTTT. Its translation: CASTQLVVAGELFF.

The chain is built from TRBV9 and TRBJ2-5; 8 bases fit TRBD1. V shed 0 bases, J shed 1 base, and the junction held 2 bases outside the gene matches. CDR1 and CDR2 (germline): SGDLS, YYNGEE. The CDR3 sequence is 15 residues long. CDR3 nucleotide sequence: TGTGCCAGCAGCGTAGGGACAGGGCTCCAAGAGACCCAGTACTTC. Translated, it gives CASSVGTGLQETQYF.

This clonotype was seen more than once but under ten times. V usage is TRBV27 and J usage is TRBJ1-5, with D possibly being TRBD1 (5 bases). V shed 6 bases and J shed 9 bases, with 21 bases lying between them. The CDR3 extends over 15 amino acids. CDR1 and CDR2 from the germline V gene are MNHEY and SMNVEV (reference sequence). The chain's CDR3 is CASRADGASPWPQHF. As DNA, the CDR3 is TGTGCCAGCAGAGCCGATGGGGCCTCCCCTTGGCCCCAGCATTTT.

This clonotype was observed a few times. J is TRBJ2-3 and V is TRBV20-1, with 8 bases lining up with TRBD1. After removal of 1 base from V and 0 bases from J, the junction contained 9 bases not matched to a gene. The CDR3 loop spans 17 amino acids. Germline V gene lookup returns CDR1 DFQATT and CDR2 SNEGSKA (reference sequence). This CDR3 reads CSARGSGQGFSTDTQYF. CDR3 nucleotides: TGCAGTGCTAGAGGAAGTGGACAGGGCTTTAGCACAGATACGCAGTATTTT.

This clonotype was seen a few times. This chain links TRBV2 with TRBJ2-5; D is possibly TRBD1 (6 bases). Trimming stripped 4 bases from V and 1 base from J, with 7 bases between. CDR3 length: 13 residues. Germline V gene data show CDR1 as SNHLY and CDR2 as FYNNEI. CDR3 loop: CASSVDSQETQYF. The CDR3 DNA reads TGTGCCAGCAGTGTGGACAGCCAAGAGACCCAGTACTTC.

In its sample, this clonotype was seen once. The chain links TRBV20-1 to TRBJ2-5; tentatively, D is TRBD1 or TRBD2 (5 bases each). CDR1 is DFQATT and CDR2 is SNEGSKA in the germline V gene (reference sequence). The CDR3 length is 14 residues. V was trimmed by 6 bases and J by 5 bases, leaving 19 bases between them. This CDR3 reads CSAGTPSDGETQYF. CDR3 coding DNA: TGCAGTGCGGGGACCCCCTCAGACGGGGAGACCCAGTACTTC.